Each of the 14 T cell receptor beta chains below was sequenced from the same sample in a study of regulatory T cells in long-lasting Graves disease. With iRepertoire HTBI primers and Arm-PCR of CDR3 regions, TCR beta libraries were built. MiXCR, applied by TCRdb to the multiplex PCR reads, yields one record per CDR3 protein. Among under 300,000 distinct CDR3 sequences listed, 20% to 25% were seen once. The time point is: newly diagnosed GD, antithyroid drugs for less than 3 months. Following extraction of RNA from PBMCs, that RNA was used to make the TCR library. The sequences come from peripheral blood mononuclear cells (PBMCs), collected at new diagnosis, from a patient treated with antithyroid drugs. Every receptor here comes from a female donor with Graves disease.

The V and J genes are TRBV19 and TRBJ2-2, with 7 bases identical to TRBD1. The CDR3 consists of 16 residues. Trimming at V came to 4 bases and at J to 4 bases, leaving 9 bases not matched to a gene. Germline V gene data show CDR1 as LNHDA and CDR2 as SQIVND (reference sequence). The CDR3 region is CASSKSDRVGTGELFF. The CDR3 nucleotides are TGTGCCAGTAGTAAATCCGACAGGGTTGGCACCGGGGAGCTGTTTTTT.

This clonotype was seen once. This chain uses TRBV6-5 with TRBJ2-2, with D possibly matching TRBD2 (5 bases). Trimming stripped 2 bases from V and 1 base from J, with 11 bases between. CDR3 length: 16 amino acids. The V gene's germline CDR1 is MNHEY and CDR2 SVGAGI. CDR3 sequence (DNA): TGTGCCAGCAGTTACCCCCTCGGGGTGAACACCGGGGAGCTGTTTTTT. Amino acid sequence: CASSYPLGVNTGELFF.

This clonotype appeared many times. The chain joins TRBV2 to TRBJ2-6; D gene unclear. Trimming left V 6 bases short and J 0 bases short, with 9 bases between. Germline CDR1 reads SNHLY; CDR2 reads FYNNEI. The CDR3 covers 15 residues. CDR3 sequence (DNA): TGTGCCAGCAGGAGTGAGTACTCTGGGGCCAACGTCCTGACTTTC. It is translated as CASRSEYSGANVLTF.

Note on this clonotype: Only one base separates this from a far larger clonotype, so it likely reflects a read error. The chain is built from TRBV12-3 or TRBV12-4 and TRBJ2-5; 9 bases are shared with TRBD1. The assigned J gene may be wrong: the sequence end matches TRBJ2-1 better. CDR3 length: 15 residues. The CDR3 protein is CASTTDRGNRNEQFF. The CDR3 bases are TGTGCCAGCACCACGGACAGGGGAAACCGCAATGAGCAGTTCTTC.

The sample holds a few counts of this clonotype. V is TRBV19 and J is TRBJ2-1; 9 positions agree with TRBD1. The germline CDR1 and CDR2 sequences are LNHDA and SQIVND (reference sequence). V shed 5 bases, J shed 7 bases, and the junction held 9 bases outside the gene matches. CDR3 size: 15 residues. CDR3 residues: CASSARDRVVNEQFF. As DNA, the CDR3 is TGTGCCAGTAGTGCCAGGGACAGGGTAGTAAATGAGCAGTTCTTC.

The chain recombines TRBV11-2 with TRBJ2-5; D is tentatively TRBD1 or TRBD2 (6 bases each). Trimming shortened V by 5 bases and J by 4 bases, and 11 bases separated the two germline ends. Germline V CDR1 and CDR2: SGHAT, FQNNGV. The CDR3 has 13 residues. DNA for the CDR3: TGTGCCAGCAGCAGGAAGGGGGGAGAGACCCAGTACTTC. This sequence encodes CASSRKGGETQYF.

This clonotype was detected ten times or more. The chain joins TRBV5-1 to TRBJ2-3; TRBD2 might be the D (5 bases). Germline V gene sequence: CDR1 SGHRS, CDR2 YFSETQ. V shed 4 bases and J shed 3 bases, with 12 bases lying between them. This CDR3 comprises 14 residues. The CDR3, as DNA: TGCGCCAGCAGCAGGGAGAAGTTTACAGATACGCAGTATTTT. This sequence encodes CASSREKFTDTQYF.

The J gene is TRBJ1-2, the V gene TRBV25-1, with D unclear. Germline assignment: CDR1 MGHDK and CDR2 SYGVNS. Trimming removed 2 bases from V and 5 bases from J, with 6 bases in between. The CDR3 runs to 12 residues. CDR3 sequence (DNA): TGTGCCAGCAGTGAAGCCGGGTATGGCTACACCTTC. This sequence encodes CASSEAGYGYTF.

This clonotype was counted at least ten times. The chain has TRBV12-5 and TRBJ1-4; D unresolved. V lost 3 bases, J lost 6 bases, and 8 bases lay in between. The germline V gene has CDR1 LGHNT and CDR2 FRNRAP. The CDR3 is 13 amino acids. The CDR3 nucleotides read TGTGCTAGTGGTTTTGAACAAGATGAAAAACTGTTTTTT. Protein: CASGFEQDEKLFF.

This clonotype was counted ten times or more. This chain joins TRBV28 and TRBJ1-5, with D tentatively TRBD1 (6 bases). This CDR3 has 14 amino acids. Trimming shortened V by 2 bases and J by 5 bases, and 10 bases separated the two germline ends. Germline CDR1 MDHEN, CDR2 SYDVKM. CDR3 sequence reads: CASSLGRGDQPQHF. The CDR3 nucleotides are TGTGCCAGCAGTTTAGGCAGGGGCGATCAGCCCCAGCATTTT. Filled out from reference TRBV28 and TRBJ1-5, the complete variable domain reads DVKVTQSSRYLVKRTGEKVFLECVQDMDHENMFWYRQDPGLGLRLIYFSYDVKMKEKGDIPEGYSVSREKKERFSLILESASTNQTSMYLCASSLGRGDQPQHFGDGTRLSIL.

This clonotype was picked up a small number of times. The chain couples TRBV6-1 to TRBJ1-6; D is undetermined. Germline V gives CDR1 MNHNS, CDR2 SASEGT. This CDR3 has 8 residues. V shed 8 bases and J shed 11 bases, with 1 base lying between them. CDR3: CASPPLHF. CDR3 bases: TGTGCCAGCCCACCCCTCCACTTT.

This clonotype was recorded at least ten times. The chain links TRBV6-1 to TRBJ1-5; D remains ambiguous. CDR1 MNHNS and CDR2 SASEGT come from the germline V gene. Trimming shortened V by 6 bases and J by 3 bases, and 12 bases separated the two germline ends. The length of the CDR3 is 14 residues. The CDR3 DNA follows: TGTGCCAGCAGCAGAATCGCTCTCAATCAGCCCCAGCATTTT. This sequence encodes CASSRIALNQPQHF.

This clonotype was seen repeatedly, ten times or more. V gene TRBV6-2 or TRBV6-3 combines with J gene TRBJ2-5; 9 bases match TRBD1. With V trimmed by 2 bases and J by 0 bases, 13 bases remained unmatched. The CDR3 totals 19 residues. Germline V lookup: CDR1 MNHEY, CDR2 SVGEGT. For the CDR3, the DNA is TGTGCCAGCAGTTACGACCCCGGGACAGGGTTGGCCAACCAAGAGACCCAGTACTTC. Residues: CASSYDPGTGLANQETQYF.

The CDR3 sequence: CASSSPTGGNEKLFF. Here the CDR3 DNA reads TGTGCCAGCAGTTCCCCGACCGGGGGGAATGAAAAACTGTTTTTT. J is TRBJ1-4 and V is TRBV27; maybe TRBD1 (5 bases). The germline V gene encodes CDR1 MNHEY and CDR2 SMNVEV (reference sequence). Between the trimmed V and J ends, which lost 4 bases and 5 bases, there was a span of 14 bases. CDR3 length equals 15 residues.